This TCR beta chain comes out of a study of shared clonotypes between healthy human individuals. Study-level points and caveats: Sequencing depth was predicted to influence how clonotypes are shared among donors.

Method: immunoSEQ multiplex PCR; TCRdb's copy keeps in-frame clones and lacks some. This table has more than 2,000,000 clones, approximately 95% appearing once. With respect to this clone: The antigen remains undetermined. Additional DNA sequences in this sample encode the identical CDR3.

Specimen: naive CD4+ T cells from PBMCs. Described subset: CD45RA+ positively selected. The TCR comes from a man in his late teens or twenties in good health. Some clones in this sample may be carry-over from other donors' samples.

CDR3 nucleotide sequence: TGTGCCTGGACGCACTCTGGAAACACCATATATTTT. Protein: CAWTHSGNTIYF. The chain recombines TRBV30 with TRBJ1-3; D gene ambiguous. V was pared by 4 bases and J by 0 bases, with 4 bases between. Germline CDR1 GTSNPN, CDR2 SVGIG (reference sequence). The CDR3 totals 12 residues.